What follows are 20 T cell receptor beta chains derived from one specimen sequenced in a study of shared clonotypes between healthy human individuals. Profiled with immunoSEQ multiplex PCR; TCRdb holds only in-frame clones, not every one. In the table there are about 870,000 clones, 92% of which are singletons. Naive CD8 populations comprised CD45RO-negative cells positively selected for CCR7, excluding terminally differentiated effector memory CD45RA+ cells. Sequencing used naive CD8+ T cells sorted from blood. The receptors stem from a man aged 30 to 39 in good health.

DNA for the CDR3: TGTGCCAGCAGCAGAACAGGTGATACGCAGTATTTT. Residues: CASSRTGDTQYF. This chain links TRBV7-9 with TRBJ2-3; a possible D gene is TRBD1 (5 bases). The CDR3 totals 12 residues. Trimming stripped 5 bases from V and 6 bases from J, with 9 bases between. CDR1 and CDR2 (germline): SEHNR, FQNEAQ (reference sequence).

The CDR3 coding sequence is TGTGCCAGCAGCCGGGGACCCCCCTGGGGGTTCTTC. Translation: CASSRGPPWGFF. The chain couples TRBV7-6 to TRBJ2-1; D may be TRBD1 or TRBD2 (5 bases each). This CDR3 contains 12 residues. Germline V gene data show CDR1 as SGHVS and CDR2 as FNYEAQ. V shed 5 bases and J shed 15 bases, with 17 bases lying between them.

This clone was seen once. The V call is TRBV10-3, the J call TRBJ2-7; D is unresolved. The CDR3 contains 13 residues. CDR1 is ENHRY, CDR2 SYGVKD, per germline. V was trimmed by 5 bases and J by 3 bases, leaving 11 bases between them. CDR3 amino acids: CAISLAQNYEQYF. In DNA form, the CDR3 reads TGTGCCATCAGTTTAGCCCAAAACTACGAGCAGTACTTC.

This CDR3 reads CSGTSGRSETQYF. CDR3 nucleotides: TGCAGCGGGACTAGCGGGAGGTCGGAGACCCAGTACTTC. This chain joins TRBV29-1 and TRBJ2-5; 14 nucleotides align to TRBD2. The CDR3 is 13 residues long. Germline V CDR1 and CDR2: SQVTM, ANQGSEA. The V segment lost 7 bases and the J segment 5 bases; nucleotides outside the gene matches: 3.

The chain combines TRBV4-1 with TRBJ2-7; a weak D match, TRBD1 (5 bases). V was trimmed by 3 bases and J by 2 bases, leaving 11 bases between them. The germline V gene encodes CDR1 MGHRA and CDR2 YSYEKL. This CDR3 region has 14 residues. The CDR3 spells CASSQTVATYEQYF. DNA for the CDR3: TGCGCCAGCAGCCAGACAGTCGCGACCTACGAGCAGTACTTC.

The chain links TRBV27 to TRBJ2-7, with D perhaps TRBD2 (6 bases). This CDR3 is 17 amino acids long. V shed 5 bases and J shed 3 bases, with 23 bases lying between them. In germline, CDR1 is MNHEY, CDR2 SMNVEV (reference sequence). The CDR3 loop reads CASSPSPSEGAHYEQYF. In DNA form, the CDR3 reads TGTGCCAGCAGTCCATCCCCGTCGGAGGGCGCACACTACGAGCAGTACTTC.

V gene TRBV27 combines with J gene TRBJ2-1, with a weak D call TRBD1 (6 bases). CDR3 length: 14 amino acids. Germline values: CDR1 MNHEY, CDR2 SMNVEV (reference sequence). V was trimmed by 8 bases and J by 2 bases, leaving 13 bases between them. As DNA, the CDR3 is TGTGCCAGCGGACTGTGGGGGCCCTACAATGAGCAGTTCTTC. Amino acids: CASGLWGPYNEQFF.

CDR3 sequence reads: CASSLAYGELFF. As DNA, the CDR3 is TGTGCCAGCAGCTTAGCGTACGGGGAGCTGTTTTTT. The rearrangement links TRBV7-2 to TRBJ2-2; D is uncertain. CDR1 is SGHTA and CDR2 is FQGNSA in the germline V gene. Trimming removed 0 bases from V and 7 bases from J, with 3 bases in between. The CDR3 has 12 amino acids.

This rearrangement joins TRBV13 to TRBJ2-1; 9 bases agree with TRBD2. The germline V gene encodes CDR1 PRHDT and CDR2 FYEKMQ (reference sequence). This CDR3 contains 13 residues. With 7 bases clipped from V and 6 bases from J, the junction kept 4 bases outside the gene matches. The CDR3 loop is CASNSGRFNEQFF. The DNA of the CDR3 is TGTGCCAGCAATAGCGGGAGATTCAATGAGCAGTTCTTC.

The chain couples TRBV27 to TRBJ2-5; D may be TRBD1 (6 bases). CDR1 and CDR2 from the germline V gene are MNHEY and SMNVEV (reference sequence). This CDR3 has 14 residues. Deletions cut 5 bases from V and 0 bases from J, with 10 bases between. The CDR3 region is CASSTRDNQETQYF. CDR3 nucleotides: TGTGCCAGCAGTACCCGGGACAACCAAGAGACCCAGTACTTC.

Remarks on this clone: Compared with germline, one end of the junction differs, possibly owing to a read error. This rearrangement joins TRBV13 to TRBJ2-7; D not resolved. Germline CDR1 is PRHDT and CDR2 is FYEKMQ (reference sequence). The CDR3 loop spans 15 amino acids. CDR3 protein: CASSLDTEPREFHSF. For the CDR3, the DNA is TGTGCCAGCAGCTTAGATACGGAACCGAGAGAATTTCATTCCTTC.

The CDR3 DNA sequence: TGTGCCAGCAGCTTAGCCAGCGGACATAGCACAGATACGCAGTATTTT. Residues: CASSLASGHSTDTQYF. The V and J genes are TRBV7-2 and TRBJ2-3, with D perhaps assigned TRBD1 or TRBD2 (5 bases each). Per the germline V gene, CDR1 is SGHTA and CDR2 is FQGNSA. This CDR3 contains 16 residues. The germline V and J ends were trimmed by 0 bases and 0 bases, with 10 bases remaining between them.

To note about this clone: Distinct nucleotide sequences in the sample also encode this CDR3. The CDR3 coding sequence is TGTGCCTGGAGTGTCTCGGGGGATGAGCAGTTCTTC. Translated, it gives CAWSVSGDEQFF. J is TRBJ2-1 and V is TRBV30, with D possibly TRBD2 on 6 matching bases. The CDR3 covers 12 residues. Looked up from germline, CDR1 is GTSNPN and CDR2 is SVGIG (reference sequence). Trimming removed 0 bases from V and 8 bases from J, with 8 bases in between.

The CDR3 protein is CASSDQYEQFF. The CDR3 DNA is TGTGCCAGCAGCGACCAGTATGAGCAGTTCTTC. This chain links TRBV9 with TRBJ2-1; D uncertain. The V end was cut by 3 bases, the J end by 8 bases, with 6 bases between. Per germline, CDR1 SGDLS and CDR2 YYNGEE. The CDR3 runs to 11 residues.

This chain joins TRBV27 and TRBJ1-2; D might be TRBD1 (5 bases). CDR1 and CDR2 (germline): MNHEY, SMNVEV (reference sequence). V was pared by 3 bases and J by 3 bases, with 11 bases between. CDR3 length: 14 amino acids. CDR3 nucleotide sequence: TGTGCCAGCAGTTTTCGGGCAGGGTACTATGGCTACACCTTC. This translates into CASSFRAGYYGYTF.

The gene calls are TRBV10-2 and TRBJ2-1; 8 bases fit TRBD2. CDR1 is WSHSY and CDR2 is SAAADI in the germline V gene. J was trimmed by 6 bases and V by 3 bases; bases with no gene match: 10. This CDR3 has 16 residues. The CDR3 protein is CASSDFSNREGNEQFF. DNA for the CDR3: TGCGCCAGCAGTGACTTTTCAAACCGGGAGGGCAATGAGCAGTTCTTC.

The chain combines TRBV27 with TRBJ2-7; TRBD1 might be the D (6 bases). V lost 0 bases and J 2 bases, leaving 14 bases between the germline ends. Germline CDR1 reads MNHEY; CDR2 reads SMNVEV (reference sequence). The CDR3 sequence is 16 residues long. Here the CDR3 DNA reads TGTGCCAGCAGTTTATCGACGGCAGGGGTCCCCTACGAGCAGTACTTC. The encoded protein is CASSLSTAGVPYEQYF.

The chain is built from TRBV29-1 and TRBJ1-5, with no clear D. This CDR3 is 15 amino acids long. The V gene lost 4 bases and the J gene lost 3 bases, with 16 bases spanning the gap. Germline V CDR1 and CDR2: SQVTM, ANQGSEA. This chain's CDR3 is CSVGAVQILNQPQHF. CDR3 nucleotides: TGCAGCGTTGGGGCAGTACAAATCCTCAATCAGCCCCAGCATTTT. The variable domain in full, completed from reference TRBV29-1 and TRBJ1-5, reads SAVISQKPSRDICQRGTSLTIQCQVDSQVTMMFWYRQQPGQSLTLIATANQGSEATYESGFVIDKFPISRPNLTFSTLTVSNMSPEDSSIYLCSVGAVQILNQPQHFGDGTRLSIL.

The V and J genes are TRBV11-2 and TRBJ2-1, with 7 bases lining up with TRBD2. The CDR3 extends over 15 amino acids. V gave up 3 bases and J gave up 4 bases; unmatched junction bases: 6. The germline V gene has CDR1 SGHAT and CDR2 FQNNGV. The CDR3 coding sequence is TGTGCCAGCAGCTTTATTAGCGGGTCTTACAATGAGCAGTTCTTC. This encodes CASSFISGSYNEQFF.

For the CDR3, the DNA is TGTGCCAGCAGCCCTCAGGGTGAAGCTTTCTTT. Translating it yields CASSPQGEAFF. The rearrangement links TRBV7-9 to TRBJ1-1, with D tentatively TRBD1 (5 bases). The length of the CDR3 is 11 residues. The V gene's germline CDR1 is SEHNR and CDR2 FQNEAQ (reference sequence). V was clipped by 5 bases and J by 7 bases, with 8 bases between them.